A selection of T cell receptor beta chains follows, all from one sample in a study of Graves' ophthalmopathy and Graves' hyperthyroidism. Using its own MiXCR run on the multiplex PCR reads, TCRdb lists one record per CDR3 protein. The table has about 400,000 distinct CDR3 sequences, about 16% seen once. Sequenced: peripheral blood. The receptors stem from a woman younger than 30 with Graves' ophthalmopathy. CDR3s include the opening cysteine and the closing phenylalanine or tryptophan. The D gene is left open where the match is weak. Clone size is shown for a subset of rows, as once, few, many or a class of expanded clone.

>TRBV5-6|TRBJ1-1|many|.
TGTGCCAGCAGCTTGACCCGGGGGCCCGGTGAAGCTTTCTTT
CASSLTRGPGEAFF
>TRBV6-1|TRBJ2-7|many|.
TGTGCCAGCAGGCCTCACTGGGACAACTCCTACGAGCAGTACTTC
CASRPHWDNSYEQYF
>TRBV20-1|TRBJ2-5|many|.
TGCAGTGCTAGTACGGTTCGGGGGATAAGGTCGGGGGAGACCCAGTACTTC
CSASTVRGIRSGETQYF
>TRBV30|TRBJ2-2|many|TRBD2
TGTGCCTGGAGTATGACCTGGACTAGCGGGGGTAACACCGGGGAGCTGTTTTTT
CAWSMTWTSGGNTGELFF
>TRBV20-1|TRBJ2-2|many|.
TGCAGTGCTTACCCGGGACTGGGGAACACCGGGGAGCTGTTTTTT
CSAYPGLGNTGELFF
>TRBV12-3/TRBV12-4|TRBJ1-6|.|.
TGTGCCAGCAGCCCCAGGGAGGGGACCAATTCACCCCTCCACTTT
CASSPREGTNSPLHF
>TRBV7-2|TRBJ1-5|many|TRBD1
TGTGCCAGCAGCCAAACAGGGGGGCCCCAGCATTTT
CASSQTGGPQHF
>TRBV4-1|TRBJ2-2|many|.
TGCGCCAGCAGCCAAGGGGTGGGCGCGAACACCGGGGAGCTGTTTTTT
CASSQGVGANTGELFF
>TRBV28|TRBJ2-5|many|.
TGTGCCAGCAGTTTATTAGGGGGGGCCCAGTACTTC
CASSLLGGAQYF
>TRBV28|TRBJ1-3|many|.
TGTGCCACTTCCCTAATGGACACCATATATTTT
CATSLMDTIYF
>TRBV7-9|TRBJ1-2|many|.
TGTGCCAGCAGCCCCCCGAGGGGGACGCAGGCCTTC
CASSPPRGTQAF
>TRBV6-2/TRBV6-3|TRBJ2-7|many|TRBD2
TGTGCCAGCAGTCTTGGGAGACTAGCGGGAGTCTACGAGCAGTACTTC
CASSLGRLAGVYEQYF
>TRBV7-9|TRBJ1-1|many|.
TGTGCCAGCAGCTTAGGCCCCCTGAGCACTGAAGCTTTCTTT
CASSLGPLSTEAFF
>TRBV28|TRBJ1-2|many|TRBD1
TGTGCCAGCAGTCTCTGGGACAGGGACGTTGGCTACACCTTC
CASSLWDRDVGYTF
>TRBV28|TRBJ1-2|.|.
TGTGCCAGCACCCTTTTGCCTGGGGTGGATGGCTACACCTTC
CASTLLPGVDGYTF
>TRBV12-3/TRBV12-4|TRBJ1-5|medium-sized|.
TGTGCCAGCACCTCAGACCTTAGCAATCAGCCCCAGCATTTT
CASTSDLSNQPQHF
>TRBV6-1|TRBJ1-6|many|.
TGTGCCAGCAGCCCCACGGGGGGATCACCCCTCCACTTT
CASSPTGGSPLHF
>TRBV11-2|TRBJ2-2|many|TRBD2
TGTGCCAGCAGCCGGACTAGCGGGGGGGCGTACAACACCGGGGAGCTGTTTTTT
CASSRTSGGAYNTGELFF
>TRBV20-1|TRBJ1-5|many|.
TGCAGTGCCAATGGAGGGAACCAGCCCCAGCATTTT
CSANGGNQPQHF
>TRBV11-2|TRBJ2-1|.|TRBD2
TGTGCCAGCAGCTTAGCTAGCGGGGGCTACAATGAGCAGTTCTTC
CASSLASGGYNEQFF
>TRBV10-3|TRBJ2-5|many|.
TGTGCCATCAGTGGGGGGGAGACCCAGTACTTC
CAISGGETQYF
>TRBV7-2|TRBJ1-1|.|.
TGTGCCAGCAGCTTATTTGAAGAGCCTGGCACTGAAGCTTTCTTT
CASSLFEEPGTEAFF
>TRBV4-2|TRBJ1-6|many|.
TGTGCCAGCAGCCAGTACCTCCAGGGACACAATAATTCACCCCTCCACTTT
CASSQYLQGHNNSPLHF
>TRBV6-1|TRBJ1-1|many|.
TGTGCCGGCAGTGGTAAACCGAACACTGAAGCTTTCTTT
CAGSGKPNTEAFF
>TRBV27|TRBJ2-2|once|TRBD2
TGTGCCAGCAGTTTATCTGGGGACTACGACACCGGGGAGCTGTTTTTT
CASSLSGDYDTGELFF
>TRBV7-9|TRBJ2-2|many|.
TGTGCCAGCAGCTTGGTCGAGGAGCTGTTTTTT
CASSLVEELFF
>TRBV28|TRBJ1-6|many|.
TGTGCCAGCAGGCCGGACAGAGAGAATTCACCCCTCCACTTT
CASRPDRENSPLHF
>TRBV18|TRBJ2-5|many|.
TGTGCCAGCTCACCGGTGGCAGGGGGGCAAGAGACCCAGTACTTC
CASSPVAGGQETQYF
>TRBV6-2/TRBV6-3|TRBJ1-2|many|.
TGTGCCAGCAGTTCCCCCAGTGGACAGCCCTATGGCTACACCTTC
CASSSPSGQPYGYTF
>TRBV14|TRBJ2-5|.|.
TGTGCCAGCAGCCAAGCATGGGTTCGGACCCAGTACTTC
CASSQAWVRTQYF
>TRBV6-2/TRBV6-3|TRBJ2-7|many|TRBD2
TGTGCCAGCAGGGGGACTAGCGGTTCCGACGAGCAGTACTTC
CASRGTSGSDEQYF
>TRBV15|TRBJ1-5|many|.
TGTGCCACCTGGGCGGGCGGCAATCAGCCCCAGCATTTT
CATWAGGNQPQHF
>TRBV7-2|TRBJ2-7|.|.
TGTGCCAGCAGCTTACGCGAGACGACCTACGAGCAGTACTTC
CASSLRETTYEQYF
>TRBV5-1|TRBJ1-1|many|.
TGCGCCAGCAGCTCCTACGTTGGGGGCACTGAAGCTTTCTTT
CASSSYVGGTEAFF
>TRBV6-1|TRBJ1-2|many|TRBD1
TGTGCCGGAGATGCCGGGACAGGGGATGCTCACTATGGCTACACCTTC
CAGDAGTGDAHYGYTF
>TRBV28|TRBJ1-6|.|TRBD1
TGTGCCAGCAGTTCTCCGTCAGGGGGCGACGGGTCACCCCTCCACTTT
CASSSPSGGDGSPLHF
>TRBV6-2/TRBV6-3|TRBJ2-3|many|.
TGTGCCAGCAGTTCACCCCTGACGGGGAGACGCACAGATACGCAGTATTTT
CASSSPLTGRRTDTQYF
>TRBV28|TRBJ2-6|many|.
TGTGCCACCAAAAGGTGGGGGCCAGGGGCCAACGTCCTGACTTTC
CATKRWGPGANVLTF
>TRBV6-1|TRBJ1-3|many|.
TGTGCCAGCAGTCCCTTACAGGTTCCCTCTGGAAACACCATATATTTT
CASSPLQVPSGNTIYF
>TRBV6-2/TRBV6-3|TRBJ2-7|many|.
TGTGCCAGCAGTCTCCTCGACGGATCCTACGAGCAGTACTTC
CASSLLDGSYEQYF
>TRBV28|TRBJ1-6|many|.
TGTGCCAGCAGTTTATCTAATTCACCCCTCCACTTT
CASSLSNSPLHF
>TRBV27|TRBJ1-2|many|.
TGTGCCAGCAGTCTCATGTACCCACGCAGGGGACGCAACTATGGCTACACCTTC
CASSLMYPRRGRNYGYTF
>TRBV6-5|TRBJ2-4|.|.
TGTGCCAGCGGGGCGATAGCCAAAAACATTCAGTACTTC
CASGAIAKNIQYF
>TRBV12-3/TRBV12-4|TRBJ1-6|.|TRBD1
TGTGCCAGCAACCCCGGGACAGGGGGGAATTCACCCCTCCACTTT
CASNPGTGGNSPLHF
>TRBV27|TRBJ2-2|many|TRBD2
TGTGCCAGCAGTCCCGCTCCCTCCACTAGCGGGGGTTACCACGGGGAGCTGTTTTTT
CASSPAPSTSGGYHGELFF
>TRBV6-2/TRBV6-3|TRBJ1-1|.|.
TGTGCCAGCACCAGAGTGGCGAACACTGAAGCTTTCTTT
CASTRVANTEAFF
>TRBV7-2|TRBJ2-7|many|TRBD1
TGTGCCAGCAGCTTCGACAGGGACTCCTACGAGCAGTACTTC
CASSFDRDSYEQYF
>TRBV28|TRBJ1-2|many|TRBD1
TGTGCCAGCAAGACAGGGCGTGATGGCTACACCTTC
CASKTGRDGYTF
>TRBV6-4|TRBJ1-1|.|.
TGTGCCAGCAGTGAAGACACGGGCTGGGGCACTGAAGCTTTCTTT
CASSEDTGWGTEAFF
>TRBV30|TRBJ2-7|.|.
TGTGCCTGGAGTCCCCTGAGGACAGCCTACGAGCAGTACTTC
CAWSPLRTAYEQYF
>TRBV27|TRBJ2-5|many|.
TGTGCCAGCAGTTTGTGGGAATCAGAGACCCAGTACTTC
CASSLWESETQYF
>TRBV5-1|TRBJ2-7|many|TRBD1
TGCGCCAGCAGCTCCACCGGGACAGGGGGACATCGCGAGCAGTACTTC
CASSSTGTGGHREQYF
>TRBV6-2/TRBV6-3|TRBJ2-7|many|.
TGTGCCAGCAGTTACTCAGACGACAGGAGATACGAGCAGTACTTC
CASSYSDDRRYEQYF